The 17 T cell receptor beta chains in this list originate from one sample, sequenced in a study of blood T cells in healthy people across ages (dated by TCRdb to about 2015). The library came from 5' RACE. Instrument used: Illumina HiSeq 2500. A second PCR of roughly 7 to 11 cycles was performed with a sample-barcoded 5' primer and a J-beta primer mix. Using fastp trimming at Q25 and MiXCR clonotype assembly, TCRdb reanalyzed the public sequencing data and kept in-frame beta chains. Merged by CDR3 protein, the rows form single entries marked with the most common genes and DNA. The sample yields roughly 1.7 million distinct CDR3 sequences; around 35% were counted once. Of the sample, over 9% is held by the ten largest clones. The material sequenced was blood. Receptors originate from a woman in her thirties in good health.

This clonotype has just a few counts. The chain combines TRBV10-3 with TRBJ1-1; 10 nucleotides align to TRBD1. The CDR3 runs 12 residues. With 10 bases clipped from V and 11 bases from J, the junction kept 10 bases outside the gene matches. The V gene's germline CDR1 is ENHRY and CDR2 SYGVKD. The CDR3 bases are TGTGCCACCACCGGGACAGGGGAGGGGGCTTTCTTT. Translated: CATTGTGEGAFF.

The CDR3 nucleotides are TGTGCCTGGACGGGAGGGCTAGCGGCGGTCTACGAGCAGTACTTC. It yields the protein CAWTGGLAAVYEQYF. The rearrangement links TRBV30 to TRBJ2-7, with TRBD2 matching over 8 bases. The germline V gene encodes CDR1 GTSNPN and CDR2 SVGIG (reference sequence). Germline trimming cut 4 bases from V and 3 bases from J; bases unmatched to any gene: 11. CDR3 size: 15 residues.

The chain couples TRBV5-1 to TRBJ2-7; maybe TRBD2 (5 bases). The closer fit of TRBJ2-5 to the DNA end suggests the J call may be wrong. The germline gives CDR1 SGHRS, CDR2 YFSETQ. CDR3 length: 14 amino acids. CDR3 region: CASSLFGEGETQYF. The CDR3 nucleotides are TGCGCCAGCAGCTTGTTCGGGGAAGGGGAGACCCAGTACTTC.

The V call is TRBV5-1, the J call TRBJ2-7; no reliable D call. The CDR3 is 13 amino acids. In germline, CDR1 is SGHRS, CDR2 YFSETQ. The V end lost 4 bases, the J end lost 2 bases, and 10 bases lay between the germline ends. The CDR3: CASSPSIAYEQYF. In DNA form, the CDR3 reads TGCGCCAGCAGCCCCTCGATAGCCTACGAGCAGTACTTC.

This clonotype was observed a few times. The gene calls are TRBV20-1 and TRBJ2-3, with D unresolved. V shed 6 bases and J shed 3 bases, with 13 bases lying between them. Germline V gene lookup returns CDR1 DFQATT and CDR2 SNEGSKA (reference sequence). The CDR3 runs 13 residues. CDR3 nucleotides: TGCAGTGCGCTTATCCTTGGGACAGATACGCAGTATTTT. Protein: CSALILGTDTQYF.

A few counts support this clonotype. The CDR3 DNA reads TGCGCCAGCAGCCAAGGAGCGGCGGACAGTTACGAGCAGTACTTC. It is translated as CASSQGAADSYEQYF. The V gene is TRBV4-1, the J gene TRBJ2-7; maybe TRBD1 (6 bases). V was shortened by 1 base and J by 4 bases, with 14 bases between the two germline ends. Germline V gene sequence: CDR1 MGHRA, CDR2 YSYEKL. There are 15 residues in the CDR3.

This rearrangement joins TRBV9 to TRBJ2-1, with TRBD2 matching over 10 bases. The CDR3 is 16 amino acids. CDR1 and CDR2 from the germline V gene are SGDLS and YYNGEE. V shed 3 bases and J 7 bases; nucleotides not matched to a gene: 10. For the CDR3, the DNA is TGTGCCAGCAGCGAGTCCCCTAGCGGGGGAGCAAATGAGCAGTTCTTC. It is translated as CASSESPSGGANEQFF.

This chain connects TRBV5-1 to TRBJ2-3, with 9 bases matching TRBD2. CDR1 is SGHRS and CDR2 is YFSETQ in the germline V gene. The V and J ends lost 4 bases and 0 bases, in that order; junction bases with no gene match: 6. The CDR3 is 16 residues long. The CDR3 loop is CASSSPSGVSTDTQYF. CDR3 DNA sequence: TGCGCCAGCAGCAGCCCTAGCGGGGTTAGCACAGATACGCAGTATTTT.

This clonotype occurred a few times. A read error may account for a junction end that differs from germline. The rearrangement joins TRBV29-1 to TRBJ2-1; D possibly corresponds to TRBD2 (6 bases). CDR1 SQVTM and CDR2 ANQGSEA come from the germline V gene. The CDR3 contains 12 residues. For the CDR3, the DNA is TGCAGCGCTACCCCGGGAGCAAATGAGCGGTTCTTC. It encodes CSATPGANERFF.

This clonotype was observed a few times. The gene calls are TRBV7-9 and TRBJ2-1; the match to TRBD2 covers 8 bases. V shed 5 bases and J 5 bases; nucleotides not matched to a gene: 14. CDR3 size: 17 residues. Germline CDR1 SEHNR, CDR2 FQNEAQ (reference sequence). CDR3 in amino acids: CASSPRASGWMDNEQFF. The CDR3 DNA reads TGTGCCAGCAGCCCCCGGGCTAGCGGGTGGATGGACAATGAGCAGTTCTTC.

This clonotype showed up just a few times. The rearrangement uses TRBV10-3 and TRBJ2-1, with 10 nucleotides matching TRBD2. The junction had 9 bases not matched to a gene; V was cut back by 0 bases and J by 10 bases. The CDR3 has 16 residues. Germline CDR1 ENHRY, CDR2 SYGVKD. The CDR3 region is CAISESGTSVPREQFF. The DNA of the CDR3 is TGTGCCATCAGTGAGTCCGGGACTAGCGTCCCTCGGGAGCAGTTCTTC.

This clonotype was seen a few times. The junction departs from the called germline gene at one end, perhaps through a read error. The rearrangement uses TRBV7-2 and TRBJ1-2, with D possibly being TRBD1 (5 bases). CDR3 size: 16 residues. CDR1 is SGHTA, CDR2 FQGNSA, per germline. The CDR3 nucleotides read TGTGCCGGCAGCTTAACGGGACTCCCTGGAGACTATGGCTACACCTTC. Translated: CAGSLTGLPGDYGYTF.

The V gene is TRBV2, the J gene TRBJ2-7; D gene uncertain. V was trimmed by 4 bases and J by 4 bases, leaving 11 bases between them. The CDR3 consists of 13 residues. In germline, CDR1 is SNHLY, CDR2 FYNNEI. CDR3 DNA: TGTGCCAGCAGTGTGGCCCGGCAGTACGAGCAGTACTTC. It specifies CASSVARQYEQYF.

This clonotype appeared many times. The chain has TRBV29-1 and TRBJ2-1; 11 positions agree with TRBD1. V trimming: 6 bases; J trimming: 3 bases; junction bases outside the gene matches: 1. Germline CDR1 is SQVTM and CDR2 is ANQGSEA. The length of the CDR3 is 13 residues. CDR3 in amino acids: CSVGTGGYNEQFF. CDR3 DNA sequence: TGCAGCGTCGGGACAGGGGGCTACAATGAGCAGTTCTTC.

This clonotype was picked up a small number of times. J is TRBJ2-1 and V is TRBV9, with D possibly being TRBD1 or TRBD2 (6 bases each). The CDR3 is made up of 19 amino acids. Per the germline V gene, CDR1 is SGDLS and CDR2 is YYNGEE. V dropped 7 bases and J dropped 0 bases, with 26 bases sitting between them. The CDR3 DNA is TGTGCCAGCGGCTGGGGGGCGGGTTCTACAATTAGCTCCTACAATGAGCAGTTCTTC. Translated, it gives CASGWGAGSTISSYNEQFF.

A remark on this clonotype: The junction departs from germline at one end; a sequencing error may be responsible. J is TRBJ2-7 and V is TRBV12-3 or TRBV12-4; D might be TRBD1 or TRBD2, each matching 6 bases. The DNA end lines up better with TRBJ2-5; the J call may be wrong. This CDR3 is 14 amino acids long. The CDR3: CAGSFQRRGETQYF. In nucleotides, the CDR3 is TGTGCCGGCAGTTTCCAGCGGAGGGGGGAGACCCAGTACTTC.

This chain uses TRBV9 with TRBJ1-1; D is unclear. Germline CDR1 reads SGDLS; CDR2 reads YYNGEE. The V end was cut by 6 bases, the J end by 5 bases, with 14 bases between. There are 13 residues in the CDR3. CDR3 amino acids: CASTAWSGTEAFF. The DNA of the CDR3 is TGTGCCAGCACAGCTTGGTCGGGTACTGAAGCTTTCTTT. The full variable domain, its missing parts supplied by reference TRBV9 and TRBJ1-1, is DSGVTQTPKHLITATGQRVTLRCSPRSGDLSVYWYQQSLDQGLQFLIQYYNGEERAKGNILERFSAQQFPDLHSELNLSSLELGDSALYFCASTAWSGTEAFFGQGTRLTVV.